A single TCR beta chain is shown here with its context. These data originate in a study of shared clonotypes between healthy human individuals. Trimming took 6 bases from V and 7 from J; bases not matched to a gene: 5. CDR1 and CDR2 from the germline V gene are SNHLY and FYNNEI. CDR3 size: 15 residues. Repertoires were generated with immunoSEQ multiplex PCR, while TCRdb's copy carries only in-frame clones and drops some. The repertoire holds fewer than 400,000 clones, with 74% as singletons. The chain recombines TRBV2 with TRBJ2-2, with TRBD2 matching over 13 bases. The sample was memory CD4+ T cells sorted from blood. The subset: CD45RA-negative fraction. The TCR originated in a man aged 25-45 years in good health. The CDR3 DNA reads as TGTGCCAGCAGGGGACTAGCGGGGCAGATCGGGGAGCTGTTTTTT. It yields the protein CASRGLAGQIGELFF.